The 10 T cell receptor beta chains given below trace back to one sample, sequenced in a study of blood T cell repertoires in COVID-19. The method was immunoSEQ multiplex PCR; TCRdb's version includes in-frame clones alone and lacks a portion of them. The sample includes 150,000 to 200,000 clones, about 89% seen only once; the top ten take about 1.9%. Input material: peripheral blood. The receptor set was obtained from a man between 18 and 29 years old who had recovered from COVID-19.

The CDR3 region has the DNA TGCGCCAGCAGCTCAGGGGTATCTGGGGCCAACGTCCTGACTTTC. Protein product: CASSSGVSGANVLTF. The chain links TRBV5-1 to TRBJ2-6, with D tentatively TRBD1 (6 bases). Germline V gives CDR1 SGHRS, CDR2 YFSETQ. Trimming shortened V by 3 bases and J by 1 base, and 8 bases separated the two germline ends. CDR3 length: 15 residues.

This chain uses TRBV2 with TRBJ2-7; a weak D match, TRBD1 (6 bases). Germline V gives CDR1 SNHLY, CDR2 FYNNEI. V was pared by 8 bases and J by 2 bases, with 13 bases between. The CDR3 has 13 residues. The CDR3 sequence is CASGRGQAYEQYF. The CDR3, as DNA: TGTGCCAGCGGCAGGGGCCAAGCCTACGAGCAGTACTTC.

The V gene is TRBV12-3 or TRBV12-4, the J gene TRBJ1-1; no definite D call. There are 13 residues in the CDR3. The V end lost 2 bases, the J end lost 1 base, and 5 bases lay between the germline ends. This chain's CDR3 is CASSLWRNTEAFF. CDR3 sequence (DNA): TGTGCCAGCAGTTTATGGAGGAACACTGAAGCTTTCTTT.

This clone has a handful of counts. The rearrangement links TRBV7-2 to TRBJ2-1; 11 bases are shared with TRBD2. After removal of 4 bases from V and 9 bases from J, the junction contained 11 bases not matched to a gene. The CDR3 runs 16 residues. Germline loops: CDR1 SGHTA, CDR2 FQGNSA. The CDR3 DNA reads as TGTGCCAGCAGCTCCGTGACTAGCGGGACGGGCGGTGAGCAGTTCTTC. Protein: CASSSVTSGTGGEQFF. Together with reference TRBV7-2 and TRBJ2-1, the CDR3 gives the full variable domain: GAGVSQSPSNKVTEKGKDVELRCDPISGHTALYWYRQSLGQGLEFLIYFQGNSAPDKSGLPSDRFSAERTGGSVSTLTIQRTQQEDSAVYLCASSSVTSGTGGEQFFGPGTRLTVL.

The V call is TRBV28, the J call TRBJ1-6; 8 bases are a match to TRBD1. CDR3 length: 14 amino acids. CDR1 is MDHEN, CDR2 SYDVKM, per germline. Germline trimming cut 11 bases from V and 5 bases from J; bases unmatched to any gene: 8. In nucleotides, the CDR3 is TGTGCCGGACAGGGTGCCCTAAATAATTCACCCCTCCACTTT. This encodes CAGQGALNNSPLHF.

V usage is TRBV9 and J usage is TRBJ2-5; 10 bases match TRBD2. In germline, CDR1 is SGDLS, CDR2 YYNGEE. Trimming at V came to 0 bases and at J to 5 bases, leaving 10 bases not matched to a gene. The length of the CDR3 is 17 residues. CDR3 coding DNA: TGTGCCAGCAGCGTAGAGGGAAGCGGGGGGGGAAGGGAGACCCAGTACTTC. Its translation: CASSVEGSGGGRETQYF.

The chain uses TRBV19 and TRBJ2-1; 14 bases are a match to TRBD2. This CDR3 spans 17 amino acids. J was trimmed by 2 bases and V by 4 bases; bases with no gene match: 4. Germline CDR1 LNHDA, CDR2 SQIVND (reference sequence). CDR3 residues: CASSTRLAGGPYNEQFF. CDR3 in DNA: TGTGCCAGTAGTACCAGACTAGCGGGAGGGCCCTACAATGAGCAGTTCTTC. The full variable domain, its missing parts supplied by reference TRBV19 and TRBJ2-1, is DGGITQSPKYLFRKEGQNVTLSCEQNLNHDAMYWYRQDPGQGLRLIYYSQIVNDFQKGDIAEGYSVSREKKESFPLTVTSAQKNPTAFYLCASSTRLAGGPYNEQFFGPGTRLTVL.

The V and J genes are TRBV25-1 and TRBJ2-6; D may be TRBD1 (6 bases). The CDR3 has 17 residues. Trimming left V 5 bases short and J 0 bases short, with 14 bases between. Germline lookup yields CDR1 MGHDK and CDR2 SYGVNS. The CDR3 coding sequence is TGTGCCAGCAGTCATGCTGGGGGCCGCTCTGGGGCCAACGTCCTGACTTTC. It translates to CASSHAGGRSGANVLTF.

The chain carries TRBV19 and TRBJ2-7, with D tentatively TRBD1 (6 bases). Trimming cost V 7 bases and J 3 bases, with 22 bases left between them. The germline CDR1 and CDR2 sequences are LNHDA and SQIVND (reference sequence). The length of the CDR3 is 16 residues. CDR3 nucleotides: TGTGCCAGTATTGGCTTTGGTCGGCAGGGGAACTACGAGCAGTACTTC. It translates to CASIGFGRQGNYEQYF.

This chain uses TRBV6-2 or TRBV6-3 with TRBJ1-1; the D gene is possibly TRBD1 (6 bases). This CDR3 is 13 amino acids long. CDR1 is MNHEY and CDR2 is SVGEGT in the germline V gene. V was trimmed by 5 bases and J by 1 base, leaving 8 bases between them. The CDR3 region has the DNA TGTGCCAGCAGTCCAGGGGAGAACACTGAAGCTTTCTTT. Residues: CASSPGENTEAFF.